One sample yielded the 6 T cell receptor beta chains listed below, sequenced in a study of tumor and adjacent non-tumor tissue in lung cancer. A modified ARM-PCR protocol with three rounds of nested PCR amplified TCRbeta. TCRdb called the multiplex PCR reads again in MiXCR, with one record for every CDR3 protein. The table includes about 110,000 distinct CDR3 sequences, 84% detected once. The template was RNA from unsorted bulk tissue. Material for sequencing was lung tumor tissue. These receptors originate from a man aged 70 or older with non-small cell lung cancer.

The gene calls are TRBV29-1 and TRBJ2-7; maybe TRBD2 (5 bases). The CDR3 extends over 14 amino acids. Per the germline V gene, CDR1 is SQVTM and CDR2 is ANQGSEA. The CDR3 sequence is CRALRGQALDEQYF. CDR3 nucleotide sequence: TGCAGAGCTCTCAGAGGGCAGGCGTTGGACGAGCAGTACTTC.

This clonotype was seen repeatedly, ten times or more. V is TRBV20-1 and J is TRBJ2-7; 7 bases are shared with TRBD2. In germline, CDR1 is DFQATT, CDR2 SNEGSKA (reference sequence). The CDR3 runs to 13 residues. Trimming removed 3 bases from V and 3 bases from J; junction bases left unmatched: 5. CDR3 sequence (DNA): TGCAGTGCTAGGCGGTCTAGCGGCTACGAGCAGTACTTC. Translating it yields CSARRSSGYEQYF.

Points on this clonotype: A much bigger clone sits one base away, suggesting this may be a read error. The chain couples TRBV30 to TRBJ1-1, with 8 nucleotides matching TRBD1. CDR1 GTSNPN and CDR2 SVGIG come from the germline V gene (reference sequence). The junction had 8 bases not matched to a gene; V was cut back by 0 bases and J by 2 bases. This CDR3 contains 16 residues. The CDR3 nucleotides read TGTGCCTGGAGTGTATCCCGGACAGGGATAAACACTGAAGCTTTCTTT. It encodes CAWSVSRTGINTEAFF.

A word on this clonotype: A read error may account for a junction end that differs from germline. CDR3 sequence (DNA): TGCAGCCCGGATCAGGGTAACCATGAGCGGTTCTTC. Encoded protein: CSPDQGNHERFF. This rearrangement joins TRBV29-1 to TRBJ2-1; maybe TRBD1 (5 bases). The length of the CDR3 is 12 residues. Per the germline V gene, CDR1 is SQVTM and CDR2 is ANQGSEA.

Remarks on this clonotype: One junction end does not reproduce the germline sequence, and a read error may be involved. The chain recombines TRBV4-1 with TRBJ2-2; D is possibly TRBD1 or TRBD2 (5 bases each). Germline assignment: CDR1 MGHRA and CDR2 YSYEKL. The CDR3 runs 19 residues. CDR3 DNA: TGCGCCAGCAGGCCAAGCGGAATAAGGGGATATTCGAACACCGGGAAGCTGTTTTTT. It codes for CASRPSGIRGYSNTGKLFF.

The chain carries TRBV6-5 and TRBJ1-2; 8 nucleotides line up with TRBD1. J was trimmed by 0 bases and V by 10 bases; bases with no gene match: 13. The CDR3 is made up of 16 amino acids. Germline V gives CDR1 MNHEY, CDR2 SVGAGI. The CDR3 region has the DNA TGTGCCAAGAGCAAAACCGGACAGGGAACTAACTATGGCTACACCTTC. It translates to CAKSKTGQGTNYGYTF.